This T cell receptor (beta chain) originates from a study of T cell responses to AZD1222 COVID-19 vaccine. The table came from immunoSEQ multiplex PCR; TCRdb's copy has only in-frame clones and leaves some out. The sample comprises 80,000 or so clones, around 90% of which are singletons, and more than 5% rests with the top ten. Study observations and caveats: Breadth and depth of Spike-specific TCRs rose after two AZD1222 doses. Spike-spanning, vaccine-associated CD4 TCRs were dominant at 160-218 and 743-854. Females outnumbered males among donors, who were mostly white British; clonal diversity was possibly underestimated.

Germline loops: CDR1 MNHEY, CDR2 SMNVEV (reference sequence). The CDR3 contains 17 residues. Deletions cut 0 bases from V and 5 bases from J, with 19 bases between. About this clone itself: Its cognate antigen is unknown.

The TCR was taken from an adult in good health. This sample comprised peripheral blood, obtained on day 0 of AZD1222 vaccination. The chain couples TRBV27 to TRBJ1-2; no firm D call. CDR3 protein: CASSLSQRPRAYYGYTF. The CDR3 DNA reads TGTGCCAGCAGTTTATCCCAACGCCCTCGGGCTTATTATGGCTACACCTTC.